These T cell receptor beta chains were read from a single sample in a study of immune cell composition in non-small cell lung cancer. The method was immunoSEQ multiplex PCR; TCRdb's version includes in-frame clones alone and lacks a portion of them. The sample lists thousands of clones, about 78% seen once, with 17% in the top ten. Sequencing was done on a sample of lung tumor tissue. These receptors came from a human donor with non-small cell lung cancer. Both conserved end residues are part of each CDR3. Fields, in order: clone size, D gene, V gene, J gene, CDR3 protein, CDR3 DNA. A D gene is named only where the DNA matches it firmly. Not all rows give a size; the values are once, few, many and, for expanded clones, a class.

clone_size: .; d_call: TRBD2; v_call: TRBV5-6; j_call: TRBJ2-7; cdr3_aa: CASSAGLADPSYEQYF; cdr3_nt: TGTGCCAGCAGCGCAGGACTAGCGGATCCATCCTACGAGCAGTACTTC
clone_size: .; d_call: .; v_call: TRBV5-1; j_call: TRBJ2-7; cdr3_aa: CASSLGQTIYEQYF; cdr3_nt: TGCGCCAGCAGCTTGGGGCAGACAATATACGAGCAGTACTTC
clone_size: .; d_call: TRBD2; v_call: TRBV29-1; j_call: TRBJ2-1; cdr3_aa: CSVLRLAGVNEQFF; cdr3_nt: TGCAGCGTTTTGCGACTAGCGGGAGTTAATGAGCAGTTCTTC
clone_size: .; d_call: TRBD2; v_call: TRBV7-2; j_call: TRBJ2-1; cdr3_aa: CASSLGGRAHYEQFF; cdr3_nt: TGTGCCAGCAGCTTAGGCGGGAGGGCTCACTACGAGCAGTTCTTC
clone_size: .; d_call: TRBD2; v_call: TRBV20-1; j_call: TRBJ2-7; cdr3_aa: CSAGEGYEQYF; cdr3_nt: TGCAGTGCTGGGGAGGGTTACGAGCAGTACTTC
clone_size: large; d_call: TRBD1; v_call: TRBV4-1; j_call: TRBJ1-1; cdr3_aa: CASSLEGAQNTEAFF; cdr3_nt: TGCGCCAGCAGCCTGGAGGGGGCCCAGAACACTGAAGCTTTCTTT
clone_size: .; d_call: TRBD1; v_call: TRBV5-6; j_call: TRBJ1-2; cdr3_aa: CASSLGDRVYGYTF; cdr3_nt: TGTGCCAGCAGCTTGGGTGACAGGGTCTATGGCTACACCTTC
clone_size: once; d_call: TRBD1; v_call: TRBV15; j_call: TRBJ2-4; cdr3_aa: CATSREGGAKNIQYF; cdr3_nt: TGTGCCACCAGCAGAGAAGGGGGCGCAAAGAACATTCAGTACTTC
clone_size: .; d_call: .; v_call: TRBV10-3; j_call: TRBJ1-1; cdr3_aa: CAISESFSGAFF; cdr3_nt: TGTGCCATCAGTGAGTCGTTTAGCGGGGCTTTCTTT
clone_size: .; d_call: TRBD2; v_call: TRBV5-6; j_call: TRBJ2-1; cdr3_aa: CASSSSSGGANINEQFF; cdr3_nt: TGTGCCAGCAGTTCTTCTAGCGGGGGGGCAAACATTAATGAGCAGTTCTTC
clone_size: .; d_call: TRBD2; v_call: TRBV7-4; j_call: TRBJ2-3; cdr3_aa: CASSSGTTLYTDTQYF; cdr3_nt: TGTGCCAGCAGCTCCGGGACTACCTTATACACAGATACGCAGTATTTT
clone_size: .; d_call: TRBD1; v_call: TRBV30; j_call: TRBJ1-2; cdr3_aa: CAWSVHGTASGYTF; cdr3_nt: TGTGCCTGGAGTGTACATGGGACAGCGAGTGGCTACACCTTC
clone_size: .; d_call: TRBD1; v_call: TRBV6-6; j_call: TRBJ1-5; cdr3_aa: CASSYSRTGNQPQHF; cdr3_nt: TGTGCCAGCAGTTACTCGAGGACAGGGAACCAGCCCCAGCATTTT
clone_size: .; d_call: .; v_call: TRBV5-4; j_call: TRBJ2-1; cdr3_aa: CASSLVSGYNEQFF; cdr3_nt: TGTGCCAGCAGCTTGGTTAGCGGCTACAATGAGCAGTTCTTC
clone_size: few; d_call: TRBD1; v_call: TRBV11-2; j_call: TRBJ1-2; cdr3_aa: CASSLADQGAGGYTF; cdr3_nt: TGTGCCAGCAGCTTAGCCGATCAGGGGGCTGGTGGCTACACCTTC
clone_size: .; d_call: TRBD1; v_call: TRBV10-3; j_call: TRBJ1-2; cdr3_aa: CAIMGDSPYGYTF; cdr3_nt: TGTGCCATCATGGGGGACAGCCCCTATGGCTACACCTTC
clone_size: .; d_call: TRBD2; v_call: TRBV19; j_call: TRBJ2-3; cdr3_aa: CASSRAGGRVITDTQYF; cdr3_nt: TGTGCCAGTAGTCGAGCTGGCGGGAGAGTGATCACAGATACGCAGTATTTT
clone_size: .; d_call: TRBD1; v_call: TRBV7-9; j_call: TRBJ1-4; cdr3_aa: CASSRDRVIEKLFF; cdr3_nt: TGTGCCAGCAGCCGGGACAGGGTAATTGAAAAACTGTTTTTT
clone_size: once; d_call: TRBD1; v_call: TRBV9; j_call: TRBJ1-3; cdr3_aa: CASSDPSGGDTIYF; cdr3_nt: TGTGCCAGCAGTGATCCCTCAGGGGGAGACACCATATATTTT
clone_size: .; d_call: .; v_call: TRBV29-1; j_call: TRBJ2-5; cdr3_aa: CSANEGGETQYF; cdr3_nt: TGCAGCGCCAACGAGGGCGGGGAGACCCAGTACTTC
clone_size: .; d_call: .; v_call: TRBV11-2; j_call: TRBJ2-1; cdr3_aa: CASSIGTVLNEQFF; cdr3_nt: TGTGCCAGCAGCATCGGGACTGTGTTGAATGAGCAGTTCTTC
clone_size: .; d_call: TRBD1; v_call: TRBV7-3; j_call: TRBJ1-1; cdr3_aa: CASSSQGGSEAFF; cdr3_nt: TGTGCCAGCAGCTCTCAGGGGGGATCTGAAGCTTTCTTT
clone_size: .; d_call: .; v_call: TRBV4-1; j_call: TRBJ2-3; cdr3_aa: CAAGSDFGDTQYF; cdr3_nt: TGCGCCGCCGGGAGCGATTTTGGTGATACGCAGTATTTT
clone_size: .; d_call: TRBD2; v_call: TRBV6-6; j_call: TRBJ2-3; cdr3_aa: CASSASGGAGDTQYF; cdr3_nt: TGTGCCAGCAGTGCGAGCGGGGGGGCGGGAGATACGCAGTATTTT
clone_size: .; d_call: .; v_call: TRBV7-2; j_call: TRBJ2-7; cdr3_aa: CASSLVASNSYEQYF; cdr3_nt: TGTGCCAGCAGCTTAGTAGCCAGCAACTCCTACGAGCAGTACTTC
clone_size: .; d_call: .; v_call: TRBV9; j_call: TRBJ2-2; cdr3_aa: CASSEGGVGELFF; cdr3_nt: TGTGCCAGCAGCGAGGGGGGGGTCGGGGAGCTGTTTTTT
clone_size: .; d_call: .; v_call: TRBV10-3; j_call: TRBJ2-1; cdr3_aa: CAISEEFTEQFF; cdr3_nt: TGTGCCATCAGTGAGGAGTTTACCGAGCAGTTCTTC
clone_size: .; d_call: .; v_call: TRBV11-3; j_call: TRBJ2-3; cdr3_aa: CASSSRWDTQYF; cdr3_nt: TGTGCCAGCAGCTCGCGGTGGGATACGCAGTATTTT
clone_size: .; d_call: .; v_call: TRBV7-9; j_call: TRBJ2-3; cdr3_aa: CASSPQGRTDTQYF; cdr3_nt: TGTGCCAGCAGCCCACAGGGGAGGACAGATACGCAGTATTTT
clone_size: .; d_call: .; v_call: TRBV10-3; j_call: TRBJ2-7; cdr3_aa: CAISELESGLNYEQYF; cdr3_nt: TGTGCCATCAGTGAATTAGAGTCCGGGTTGAACTACGAGCAGTACTTC
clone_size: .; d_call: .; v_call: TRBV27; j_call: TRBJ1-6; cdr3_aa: CASSLSPGSSYNSPLHF; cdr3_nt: TGTGCCAGCAGTTTAAGTCCCGGGAGCTCCTATAATTCACCCCTCCACTTT
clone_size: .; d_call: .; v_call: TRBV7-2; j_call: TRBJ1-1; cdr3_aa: CASSLRNAGAFF; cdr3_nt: TGTGCCAGCAGCTTACGCAACGCGGGAGCTTTCTTT
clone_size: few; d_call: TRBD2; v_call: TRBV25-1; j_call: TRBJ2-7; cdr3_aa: CASTQTGLASEQYF; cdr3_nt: TGTGCCAGCACCCAAACGGGACTAGCGTCCGAGCAGTACTTC
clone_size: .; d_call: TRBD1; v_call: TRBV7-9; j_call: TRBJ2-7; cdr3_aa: CAGGQATYEQYF; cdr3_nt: TGTGCCGGGGGACAGGCAACCTACGAGCAGTACTTC
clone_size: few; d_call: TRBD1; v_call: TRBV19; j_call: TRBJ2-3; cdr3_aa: CASSHRDRGYDTQYF; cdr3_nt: TGTGCCAGTAGTCACCGGGACAGGGGGTACGATACGCAGTATTTT
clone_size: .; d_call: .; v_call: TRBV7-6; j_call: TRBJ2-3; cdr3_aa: CASSFRVGDTQYF; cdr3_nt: TGTGCCAGCAGCTTTCGGGTTGGAGATACGCAGTATTTT
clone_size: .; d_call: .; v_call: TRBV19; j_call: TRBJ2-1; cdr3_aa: CASSRGSYNEQFF; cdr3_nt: TGTGCCAGTAGCCGGGGCTCCTACAATGAGCAGTTCTTC
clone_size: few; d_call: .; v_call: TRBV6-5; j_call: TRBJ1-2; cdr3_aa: CASSLQGFGYTF; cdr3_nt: TGTGCCAGCAGTTTACAGGGTTTCGGCTACACCTTC
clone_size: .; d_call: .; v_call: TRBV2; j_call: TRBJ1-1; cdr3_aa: CASSEDRTEAFF; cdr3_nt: TGTGCCAGCAGTGAAGACAGAACTGAAGCTTTCTTT
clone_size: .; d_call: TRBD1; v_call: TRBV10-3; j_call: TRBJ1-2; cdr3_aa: CAISDDPSAGGGYGYTF; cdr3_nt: TGTGCCATCAGTGATGACCCGTCTGCAGGGGGTGGCTATGGCTACACCTTC
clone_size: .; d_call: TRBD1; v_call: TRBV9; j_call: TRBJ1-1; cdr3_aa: CASSVGQGRGTEAFF; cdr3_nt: TGTGCCAGCAGCGTCGGACAGGGGAGAGGGACTGAAGCTTTCTTT
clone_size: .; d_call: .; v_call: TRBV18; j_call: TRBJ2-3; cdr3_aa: CASPIPDTQYF; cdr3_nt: TGTGCCAGCCCTATTCCAGATACGCAGTATTTT
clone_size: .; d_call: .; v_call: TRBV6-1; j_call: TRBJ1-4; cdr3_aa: CASSEVGGGDEKLFF; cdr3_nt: TGTGCCAGCAGTGAAGTCGGGGGAGGGGATGAAAAACTGTTTTTT
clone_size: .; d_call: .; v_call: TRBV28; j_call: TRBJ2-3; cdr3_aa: CASSLGAGRSTDTQYF; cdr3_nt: TGTGCCAGCAGTCTAGGTGCGGGGAGGAGCACAGATACGCAGTATTTT
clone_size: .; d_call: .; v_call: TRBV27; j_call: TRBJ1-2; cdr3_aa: CASSLGAPGGDLGYTF; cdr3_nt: TGTGCCAGCAGTTTGGGGGCCCCTGGTGGGGACCTAGGCTACACCTTC
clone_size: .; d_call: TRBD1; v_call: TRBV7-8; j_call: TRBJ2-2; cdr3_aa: CASRFRDSRTGELFF; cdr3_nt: TGTGCCAGCAGATTTCGGGACAGTCGAACCGGGGAGCTGTTTTTT
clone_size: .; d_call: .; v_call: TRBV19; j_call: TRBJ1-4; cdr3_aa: CASSISMMEKLFF; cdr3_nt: TGTGCCAGTAGTATTAGCATGATGGAAAAACTGTTTTTT
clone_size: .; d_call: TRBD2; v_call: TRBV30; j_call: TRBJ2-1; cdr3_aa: CAWTGGRSNEQFF; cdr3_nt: TGTGCCTGGACGGGCGGGAGGTCCAATGAGCAGTTCTTC
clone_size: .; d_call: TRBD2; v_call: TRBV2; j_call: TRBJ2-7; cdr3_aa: CASRAPSGRGSYEQYF; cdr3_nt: TGTGCCAGCAGAGCTCCTAGCGGGAGGGGGTCCTACGAGCAGTACTTC
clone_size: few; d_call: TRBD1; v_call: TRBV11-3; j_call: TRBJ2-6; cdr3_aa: CASSWGDRRANVLTF; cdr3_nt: TGTGCCAGCAGCTGGGGGGACAGGCGGGCCAACGTCCTGACTTTC
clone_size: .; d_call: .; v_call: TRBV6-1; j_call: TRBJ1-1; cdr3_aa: CASSEWGDTEAFF; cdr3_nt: TGTGCCAGCAGTGAGTGGGGGGACACTGAAGCTTTCTTT
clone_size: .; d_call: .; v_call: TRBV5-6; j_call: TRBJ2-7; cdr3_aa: CASKRTDSYEQYF; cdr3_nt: TGTGCCAGCAAGCGGACAGATTCCTACGAGCAGTACTTC
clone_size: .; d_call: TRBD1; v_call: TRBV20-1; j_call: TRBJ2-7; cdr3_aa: CSARQGAEQYF; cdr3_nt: TGCAGTGCTCGACAGGGGGCCGAGCAGTACTTC
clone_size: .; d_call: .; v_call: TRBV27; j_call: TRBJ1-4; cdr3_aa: CASSLSTGGGKLFF; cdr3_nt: TGTGCCAGCAGTTTATCGACGGGCGGGGGAAAACTGTTTTTT
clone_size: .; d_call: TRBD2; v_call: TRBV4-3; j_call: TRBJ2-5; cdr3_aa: CASSQDPGSGNPHPTQYF; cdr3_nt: TGCGCCAGCAGCCAAGATCCGGGTAGCGGGAATCCCCACCCGACCCAGTACTTC
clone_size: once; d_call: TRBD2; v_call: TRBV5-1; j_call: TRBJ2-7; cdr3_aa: CASSLIGGEGLEQYF; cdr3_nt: TGCGCCAGCAGCTTGATAGGCGGGGAGGGCCTCGAGCAGTACTTC
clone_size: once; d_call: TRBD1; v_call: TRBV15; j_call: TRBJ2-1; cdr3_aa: CATSRGRGLNNEQFF; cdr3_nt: TGTGCCACCAGCAGAGGCAGGGGGCTTAATAATGAGCAGTTCTTC
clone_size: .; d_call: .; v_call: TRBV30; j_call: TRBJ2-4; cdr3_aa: CAWAITGGGINIQYF; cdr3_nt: TGTGCCTGGGCTATAACAGGGGGGGGAATAAACATTCAGTACTTC
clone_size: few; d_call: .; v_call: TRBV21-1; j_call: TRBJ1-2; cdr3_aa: CASSDVTGEYGYTF; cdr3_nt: TGTGCCAGCAGTGATGTGACAGGGGAATATGGCTACACCTTC
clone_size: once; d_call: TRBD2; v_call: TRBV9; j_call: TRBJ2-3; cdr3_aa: CASSPRLAGGTDTQYF; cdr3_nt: TGTGCCAGCAGCCCCAGACTAGCGGGGGGCACAGATACGCAGTATTTT